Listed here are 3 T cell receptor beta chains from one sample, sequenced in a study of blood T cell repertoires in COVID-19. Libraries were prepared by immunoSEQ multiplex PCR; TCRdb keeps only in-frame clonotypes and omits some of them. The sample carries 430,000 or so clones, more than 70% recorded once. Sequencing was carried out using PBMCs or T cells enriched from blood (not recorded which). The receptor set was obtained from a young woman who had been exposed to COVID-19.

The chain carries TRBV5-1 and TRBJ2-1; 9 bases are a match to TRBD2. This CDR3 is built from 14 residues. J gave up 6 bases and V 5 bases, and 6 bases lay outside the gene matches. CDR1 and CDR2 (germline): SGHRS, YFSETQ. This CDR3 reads CASRQLAGLNEQFF. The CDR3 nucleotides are TGCGCCAGCAGGCAACTAGCGGGCCTCAATGAGCAGTTCTTC.

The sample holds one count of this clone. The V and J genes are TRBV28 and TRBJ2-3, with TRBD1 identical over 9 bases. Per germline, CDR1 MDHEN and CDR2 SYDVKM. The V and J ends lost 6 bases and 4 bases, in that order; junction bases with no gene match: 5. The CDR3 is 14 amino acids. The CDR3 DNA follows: TGTGCCAGCAGCCGGGACAGGGAAGCAGATACGCAGTATTTT. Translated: CASSRDREADTQYF.

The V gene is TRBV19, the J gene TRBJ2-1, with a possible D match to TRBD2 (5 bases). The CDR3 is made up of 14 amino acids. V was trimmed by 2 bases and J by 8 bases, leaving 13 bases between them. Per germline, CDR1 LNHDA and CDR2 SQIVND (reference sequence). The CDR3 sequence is CASSITRAWDEQFF. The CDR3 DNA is TGTGCCAGTAGTATAACTAGGGCTTGGGATGAGCAGTTCTTC.